These 21 T cell receptor beta chains share one sample of origin, sequenced in a study of blood T cells in healthy people across ages. The second PCR ran roughly 7 to 12 cycles with a sample-barcoded 5' primer and J-beta primers. TCRdb reprocessed the 5' RACE reads with MiXCR, giving one entry per CDR3 protein. The table has roughly 1.6 million distinct CDR3 sequences, about 31% seen once; the top ten hold 11%. What was sequenced was blood. The receptors here all came from a woman younger than 45 in good health.

The CDR3 DNA reads as TGTGCCATCAGTGATCGGGACCCCTCCGAAAACTACGAGCAGTACTTC. Its protein product is CAISDRDPSENYEQYF. The chain combines TRBV10-3 with TRBJ2-7; D may be TRBD1 or TRBD2 (5 bases each). Germline V CDR1 and CDR2: ENHRY, SYGVKD. Trimming stripped 3 bases from V and 3 bases from J, with 18 bases between. CDR3 size: 16 residues.

The chain is built from TRBV20-1 and TRBJ2-3, with D possibly TRBD1 on 6 matching bases. CDR3 length: 17 amino acids. From germline, CDR1 is DFQATT and CDR2 SNEGSKA (reference sequence). V lost 2 bases and J lost 10, with 28 bases in between. The CDR3 nucleotides are TGCAGTGCTAGACCGCCCCTACAGGGCCCGGGTTTATGGGCGCAGTATTTT. As protein: CSARPPLQGPGLWAQYF.

The genes are TRBV2 and TRBJ2-5; tentatively, D is TRBD1 (6 bases). The CDR3 extends over 15 amino acids. Germline values: CDR1 SNHLY, CDR2 FYNNEI. Deletions cut 5 bases from V and 6 bases from J, with 19 bases between. This CDR3 is CASSPRVGAAKTQYF. CDR3 DNA sequence: TGTGCCAGCAGTCCTAGGGTGGGGGCTGCTAAGACCCAGTACTTC. Supplemented by reference TRBV2 and TRBJ2-5, the full variable domain reads EPEVTQTPSHQVTQMGQEVILRCVPISNHLYFYWYRQILGQKVEFLVSFYNNEISEKSEIFDDQFSVERPDGSNFTLKIRSTKLEDSAMYFCASSPRVGAAKTQYFGPGTRLLVL.

V usage is TRBV7-9 and J usage is TRBJ2-5; D is unclear. Germline V gives CDR1 SEHNR, CDR2 FQNEAQ (reference sequence). V was shortened by 1 base and J by 9 bases, with 9 bases between the two germline ends. The CDR3 is 12 amino acids. CDR3 DNA: TGTGCCAGCAGCTTAGAATCCCCCTCCCAGTACTTC. Translation gives CASSLESPSQYF.

In this sample, this clonotype turned up many times. The chain carries TRBV10-3 and TRBJ2-7; 10 positions match TRBD2. CDR1 is ENHRY and CDR2 is SYGVKD in the germline V gene. V shed 11 bases, J shed 4 bases, and the junction held 8 bases outside the gene matches. This CDR3 is built from 13 residues. CDR3 nucleotides: TGTGCCGCCCTAGCGGGAGAAGGGTACGAGCAGTACTTC. Translation gives CAALAGEGYEQYF.

This clonotype was detected only a few times. The chain joins TRBV7-9 to TRBJ2-3; D is unresolved. V was trimmed by 5 bases and J by 9 bases, leaving 9 bases between them. Germline CDR1 is SEHNR and CDR2 is FQNEAQ (reference sequence). The CDR3 is made up of 11 amino acids. CDR3 sequence reads: CASSPAITQYF. The CDR3 DNA follows: TGTGCCAGCAGCCCCGCGATAACGCAGTATTTT.

In this sample, this clonotype turned up a few times. This chain uses TRBV12-3 or TRBV12-4 with TRBJ2-2; a possible D gene is TRBD1 (5 bases). Trimming removed 3 bases from V and 0 bases from J, with 8 bases in between. CDR3 size: 15 residues. The CDR3 reads CASSFSRANTGELFF. DNA for the CDR3: TGTGCCAGCAGTTTCTCCAGGGCGAACACCGGGGAGCTGTTTTTT.

This clonotype came up a few times. The chain couples TRBV20-1 to TRBJ2-5; TRBD1 is a possible D gene (5 bases). Trimming shortened V by 2 bases and J by 11 bases, and 24 bases separated the two germline ends. The V gene's germline CDR1 is DFQATT and CDR2 SNEGSKA (reference sequence). The CDR3 is 15 amino acids. For the CDR3, the DNA is TGCAGTGCTAGAAAAGGGCAGGGAAGGCTTTCTGAGCAGTACTTC. Translation: CSARKGQGRLSEQYF.

Note on this clonotype: Its ends do not fully match the called genes, so a read error is possible. Here the CDR3 DNA reads TGCGCCAGCAAACAGGGGGTCGAGTACGTGCAGTACTTC. Protein: CASKQGVEYVQYF. V usage is TRBV5-1 and J usage is TRBJ2-7, with 8 bases identical to TRBD1. Germline V CDR1 and CDR2: SGHRS, YFSETQ. CDR3 length: 13 residues. Drawing the rest from reference TRBV5-1 and TRBJ2-7, the complete variable domain is KAGVTQTPRYLIKTRGQQVTLSCSPISGHRSVSWYQQTPGQGLQFLFEYFSETQRNKGNFPGRFSGRQFSNSRSEMNVSTLELGDSALYLCASKQGVEYVQYFGPGTRLTVT.

The chain uses TRBV10-3 and TRBJ2-1; 10 nucleotides line up with TRBD2. The CDR3 loop spans 14 amino acids. Trimming at V came to 6 bases and at J to 3 bases, leaving 2 bases not matched to a gene. Germline loops: CDR1 ENHRY, CDR2 SYGVKD. CDR3 protein: CAIRAGGVYNEQFF. The CDR3 nucleotides read TGTGCCATCAGAGCGGGAGGGGTCTACAATGAGCAGTTCTTC.

The chain recombines TRBV7-9 with TRBJ2-4; maybe TRBD2 (5 bases). CDR1 SEHNR and CDR2 FQNEAQ come from the germline V gene (reference sequence). Trimming cost V 4 bases and J 2 bases, with 15 bases left between them. The CDR3 covers 16 residues. CDR3 amino acids: CASSSTRVESKNIQYF. The CDR3 DNA follows: TGTGCCAGCAGCTCCACTAGGGTCGAGTCCAAAAACATTCAGTACTTC.

This sequence joins TRBV30 and TRBJ1-5, with D possibly being TRBD1 (6 bases). The CDR3 has 14 residues. Germline V gives CDR1 GTSNPN, CDR2 SVGIG (reference sequence). The V gene lost 5 bases and the J gene lost 0 bases, with 11 bases spanning the gap. The CDR3 region has the DNA TGTGCCTGGGGGGGCAGGGCTAGCAATCAGCCCCAGCATTTT. This codes for CAWGGRASNQPQHF.

There are many counts of this clonotype. V gene TRBV10-3 combines with J gene TRBJ2-3, with D perhaps matching TRBD1 or TRBD2 (5 bases each). This CDR3 has 15 residues. V was trimmed by 6 bases and J by 2 bases, leaving 15 bases between them. CDR1 ENHRY and CDR2 SYGVKD come from the germline V gene. This CDR3 reads CAISLRDGHTDTQYF. In DNA, the CDR3 is TGTGCCATCAGCCTAAGGGACGGCCACACAGATACGCAGTATTTT.

This clonotype showed up many times. The chain recombines TRBV5-1 with TRBJ2-3, with TRBD1 matching over 8 bases. The CDR3 consists of 16 residues. Germline values: CDR1 SGHRS, CDR2 YFSETQ. With 3 bases clipped from V and 6 bases from J, the junction kept 12 bases outside the gene matches. The CDR3 is CASSSTGTQGADTQYF. As DNA, the CDR3 is TGCGCCAGCAGCTCAACCGGGACCCAGGGGGCCGATACGCAGTATTTT.

CDR3 sequence: CASTGGGEQFF. For the CDR3, the DNA is TGTGCCAGCACGGGTGGGGGTGAGCAGTTCTTC. The chain links TRBV5-4 to TRBJ2-1; D assignment may be TRBD1 or TRBD2 (5 bases each). CDR3 size: 11 residues. V lost 6 bases and J lost 9, with 10 bases in between. From germline, CDR1 is SGHNT and CDR2 YYREEE (reference sequence).

The chain couples TRBV20-1 to TRBJ1-5, with D possibly being TRBD1 (5 bases). This CDR3 is built from 15 residues. The V end was cut by 1 base, the J end by 2 bases, with 12 bases between. From germline, CDR1 is DFQATT and CDR2 SNEGSKA (reference sequence). CDR3 DNA sequence: TGCAGTGCTAGAGGGCGGGGCAGCCGCAATCAGCCCCAGCATTTT. It codes for CSARGRGSRNQPQHF.

CDR3 bases: TGTGCCAGCAGCAAAGCCCACAGGACTTATCAGCCCCAGCATTTT. It translates to CASSKAHRTYQPQHF. The chain recombines TRBV21-1 with TRBJ1-5; the DNA was not compared with TRBD1, the D call given in the table. TRBV21-1 is a documented pseudogene. The CDR3 length is 15 residues.

Regarding this clonotype: This may be a read error: a much more frequent sequence differs by one nucleotide. This chain's CDR3 is CATSRGGSGGVLDTQYF. The CDR3 DNA reads TGTGCCACCAGCAGAGGTGGTAGCGGGGGGGTTCTGGATACGCAGTATTTT. The V and J genes are TRBV15 and TRBJ2-3; 11 positions match TRBD2. Trimming removed 1 base from V and 6 bases from J; junction bases left unmatched: 9. CDR3 length: 17 residues. The germline CDR1 and CDR2 sequences are LNHNV and YYDKDF (reference sequence).

The chain combines TRBV7-2 with TRBJ1-2, with a possible D match to TRBD1 (6 bases). CDR3 length equals 15 residues. V lost 5 bases, J lost 4 bases, and 17 bases lay in between. CDR1 and CDR2 from the germline V gene are SGHTA and FQGNSA. DNA for the CDR3: TGTGCCAGCAGCGGACGGGGGCCGCGGGGCTATGGCTACACCTTC. Translated, it gives CASSGRGPRGYGYTF.

The gene calls are TRBV5-1 and TRBJ2-1, with D perhaps matching TRBD1 or TRBD2 (5 bases each). The CDR3 sequence is 15 residues long. Germline-derived CDR1 and CDR2 are SGHRS and YFSETQ. V was shortened by 3 bases and J by 2 bases, with 12 bases between the two germline ends. The CDR3 loop is CASSWAGTTYNEQFF. In DNA form, the CDR3 reads TGCGCCAGCAGCTGGGCCGGGACCACCTACAATGAGCAGTTCTTC.

The V gene is TRBV28, the J gene TRBJ2-3; tentative D call: TRBD2 (6 bases). Germline CDR1 reads MDHEN; CDR2 reads SYDVKM. Trimming pared 2 bases from V and 0 bases from J, leaving 12 bases between. The CDR3 has 16 amino acids. The CDR3 protein is CASSLGGTYSTDTQYF. The CDR3 region has the DNA TGTGCCAGCAGTTTAGGCGGGACTTATAGCACAGATACGCAGTATTTT.